This entry lists 7 T cell receptor beta chains sequenced from one sample in a study of blood T cell repertoires in COVID-19. This table comes from immunoSEQ multiplex PCR, and its TCRdb copy is limited to in-frame clones, with some not included. The sample holds 230,000 or so clones, about 90% seen once. Sequenced sample: peripheral blood. Receptors were obtained from a man in his forties or fifties with active or convalescent COVID-19.

The chain employs TRBV5-6 and TRBJ1-1, with TRBD1 as a possible D gene (5 bases). Between the trimmed V and J ends, which lost 1 base and 0 bases, there was a span of 13 bases. The CDR3 covers 16 residues. Germline V CDR1 and CDR2: SGHDT, YYEEEE. CDR3 protein: CASSLIAGSMNTEAFF. CDR3 in DNA: TGTGCCAGCAGCTTGATAGCAGGGTCTATGAACACTGAAGCTTTCTTT.

The rearrangement links TRBV28 to TRBJ2-5; no reliable D call. This CDR3 region has 13 residues. Germline assignment: CDR1 MDHEN and CDR2 SYDVKM. V shed 1 base and J shed 0 bases, with 3 bases lying between them. DNA of the CDR3: TGTGCCAGCAGTTTATCGTACCAAGAGACCCAGTACTTC. Translating it yields CASSLSYQETQYF. Based on the CDR3 plus reference TRBV28 and TRBJ2-5, the full variable domain is DVKVTQSSRYLVKRTGEKVFLECVQDMDHENMFWYRQDPGLGLRLIYFSYDVKMKEKGDIPEGYSVSREKKERFSLILESASTNQTSMYLCASSLSYQETQYFGPGTRLLVL.

The V gene is TRBV28, the J gene TRBJ2-7; 8 nucleotides line up with TRBD1. Germline trimming cut 11 bases from V and 2 bases from J; bases unmatched to any gene: 11. Germline V lookup: CDR1 MDHEN, CDR2 SYDVKM. The CDR3 spans 14 residues. The CDR3 here is CAREDRGKAYEQYF. The CDR3 region has the DNA TGTGCCCGCGAAGACAGGGGAAAGGCCTACGAGCAGTACTTC.

The chain combines TRBV30 with TRBJ2-7; 10 bases match TRBD2. The CDR3 totals 15 residues. In germline, CDR1 is GTSNPN, CDR2 SVGIG (reference sequence). Trimming took 1 base from V and 2 from J; bases not matched to a gene: 5. The DNA of the CDR3 is TGTGCCTGGAGTGCGGGACTAGCGAGCCCCTACGAGCAGTACTTC. This sequence encodes CAWSAGLASPYEQYF.

The chain has TRBV28 and TRBJ1-6; 10 nucleotides agree with TRBD1. The CDR3 sequence is 14 residues long. The V gene end was trimmed by 6 bases and the J gene end by 9 bases; junction bases not matched to a gene: 5. CDR1 MDHEN and CDR2 SYDVKM come from the germline V gene. The CDR3 loop is CASRIDRGLSPLHF. CDR3 bases: TGTGCCAGCAGAATAGACAGGGGGCTTTCACCCCTCCACTTT.

The DNA of the CDR3 is TGTGCCAGCAGCTCAGCGGAGTATGGCTACACCTTC. This translates into CASSSAEYGYTF. The V gene is TRBV11-2, the J gene TRBJ1-2; no reliable D call. Trimming left V 4 bases short and J 5 bases short, with 8 bases between. CDR3 length: 12 residues. CDR1 is SGHAT, CDR2 FQNNGV, per germline.

This clone has just one count. The V call is TRBV18, the J call TRBJ1-5; the D gene is possibly TRBD1 (5 bases). Germline CDR1 is KGHSH and CDR2 is LQKENI. Trimming took off 1 base at V and 5 bases at J, with 21 bases between the two ends. This CDR3 is built from 18 residues. In nucleotides, the CDR3 is TGTGCCAGCTCACCACAGTCTCTTATGGGGGGACTGGATCAGCCCCAGCATTTT. Translating it yields CASSPQSLMGGLDQPQHF.